A selection of T cell receptor beta chains follows, all from one sample in a study of blood T cell repertoires in COVID-19. Generated by immunoSEQ multiplex PCR, the TCRdb table keeps only in-frame clones and is missing some. Of tens of thousands of clones in the sample, 81% were seen once. Specimen: peripheral blood. All receptors derive from a man aged 55 to 70 with COVID-19, enrolled during active disease. Each CDR3 is given with its conserved first and last residue. Fields, in order: clone size, J gene, CDR3 length, V gene, D gene, CDR3 DNA, CDR3 protein. D genes are given only for firm matches. Some rows mark clone size as missing; the rest say once, few, many or name a class of expanded clone.

-	TRBJ2-7	15	TRBV7-2	TRBD2	TGTGCCAGCAGCGCAGATAGCGGGAGGGCCGCCGAGCAGTACTTC	CASSADSGRAAEQYF
-	TRBJ1-5	15	TRBV6-5	-	TGTGCCAACTTAGGGCGTTGTGAGGGAGATCAGCCCCAGCATTTT	CANLGRCEGDQPQHF
-	TRBJ2-3	13	TRBV7-2	-	TGTGCCAGCAGCCTAGGACTAAAAGATACGCAGTATTTT	CASSLGLKDTQYF
-	TRBJ1-6	15	TRBV19	TRBD1	TGTGCCAGTCAAACGGGACAGAATGGAAATTCACCCCTCCACTTT	CASQTGQNGNSPLHF
-	TRBJ1-1	13	TRBV5-4	TRBD1	TGTGCCAGCAGCCCGGACAGGGCCACTGAAGCTTTCTTT	CASSPDRATEAFF
-	TRBJ1-2	14	TRBV2	TRBD1	TGTGCCAGCAGTGAGGACAGGGTGGGTTATGGCTACACCTTC	CASSEDRVGYGYTF
-	TRBJ1-1	17	TRBV20-1	-	TGCAGTGCTAGTAGGGCTCTGATGGGAGTGATGAACACTGAAGCTTTCTTT	CSASRALMGVMNTEAFF
-	TRBJ1-2	17	TRBV7-3	-	TGTGCCAGCAGTCAGAGACAGGCAATAGGGCATGGCTATGGCTACACCTTC	CASSQRQAIGHGYGYTF
few	TRBJ1-2	15	TRBV11-2	-	TGTGCCAGCAGCTCTTACAGTGGACTGGGCTATGGCTACACCTTC	CASSSYSGLGYGYTF
few	TRBJ2-5	13	TRBV6-5	-	TGTGCCTCCTACCTCATCCCGGGGGAGACCCAGTACTTC	CASYLIPGETQYF
many	TRBJ1-3	13	TRBV19	TRBD1	TGTGCCAGTAGTGCGCGTTCCCGGGACAGCATATATTTT	CASSARSRDSIYF
-	TRBJ1-4	14	TRBV7-8	-	TGTGCCAGCAGCTTAGACCGCGGGAGGGAAAAACTGTTTTTT	CASSLDRGREKLFF
-	TRBJ1-2	15	TRBV10-1	-	TGCGCCAGCAGTGCAAGTTTTAAGCGTAGCTATGGCTACACCTTC	CASSASFKRSYGYTF
-	TRBJ2-5	13	TRBV30	-	TGTGCCTGGAGTGTAGGAGTCCGGGAGACCCAGTACTTC	CAWSVGVRETQYF
-	TRBJ1-1	11	TRBV27	-	TGTGCCAGCATGGCGGGAACTGAAGCTTTCTTT	CASMAGTEAFF
once	TRBJ2-7	15	TRBV4-1	TRBD1	TGCGCCAGCAGTCTGAGGGACAGGGAGAATGGCGAGCAGTACTTC	CASSLRDRENGEQYF
-	TRBJ2-5	14	TRBV27	TRBD2	TGTGCCAGCACCCAGACTAGCGGGCAAGAGACCCAGTACTTC	CASTQTSGQETQYF
-	TRBJ2-3	13	TRBV7-3	-	TGTGCCAGCAGCCCCCCGAGCACAGATACGCAGTATTTT	CASSPPSTDTQYF
once	TRBJ2-7	16	TRBV2	TRBD2	TGTGCCAGCAGTGAACGTATTAGCGGGGACTCCTACGAGCAGTACTTC	CASSERISGDSYEQYF
-	TRBJ2-3	18	TRBV3-1/TRBV3-2	TRBD2	TGTGCCAGCAGCCAAGGAAAGCCTAGCGGTGCTAGCACAGATACGCAGTATTTT	CASSQGKPSGASTDTQYF
-	TRBJ2-3	15	TRBV5-4	TRBD2	TGTGCCAGCAGCACAGCGGGGGGTAGCACAGATACGCAGTATTTT	CASSTAGGSTDTQYF
-	TRBJ2-1	18	TRBV30	TRBD2	TGTGCCTGGAGTGGGGGACTAGCGGGAGGGCCCGTCTACAATGAGCAGTTCTTC	CAWSGGLAGGPVYNEQFF
-	TRBJ1-2	14	TRBV4-3	-	TGCGCCAGCAGCCAAGACAGGGGATTCTATGGCTACACCTTC	CASSQDRGFYGYTF
once	TRBJ2-5	14	TRBV6-1	TRBD2	TGTGCCAGCAGTGATAAGGGCGGGGGACCGCCCGCGTACTTC	CASSDKGGGPPAYF
-	TRBJ1-5	15	TRBV3-1/TRBV3-2	-	TGTGCCAGCAGCCAAGACATGCCAGGGAATCAGCCCCAGCATTTT	CASSQDMPGNQPQHF
-	TRBJ1-2	15	TRBV6-1	TRBD1	TGTGCCAGCAGTGAGAACAGGGGAATTAAGGGTGGCTACACCTTC	CASSENRGIKGGYTF
-	TRBJ2-7	15	TRBV14	TRBD2	TGTGCCAGCAGCCAAGGACTAGCGGGCCTCTACGAGCAGTACTTC	CASSQGLAGLYEQYF
-	TRBJ2-7	13	TRBV24-1	-	TGTGCCACCGACTCACTTTGGCTGTACGAGCAGTACTTC	CATDSLWLYEQYF
few	TRBJ1-2	13	TRBV11-3	-	TGTGCCAGCAGCCCCTCCGGGACACTTGGCTACACCTTC	CASSPSGTLGYTF
-	TRBJ1-5	14	TRBV23-1	-	TGCGCCAGCAGTCAAGTTCGTTTTGATCAGCCCCAGCATTTT	CASSQVRFDQPQHF
-	TRBJ1-2	12	TRBV19	-	TGTGCCAGTCAGGGAGGCGTTTTTGGCTACACCTTC	CASQGGVFGYTF
-	TRBJ2-3	15	TRBV11-3	TRBD2	TGTGCCAGCAGCTCCGGGACTATCTACACAGATACGCAGTATTTT	CASSSGTIYTDTQYF
-	TRBJ2-7	14	TRBV5-4	-	TGTGCCAGCAGCTTGTACAGGGCTGCCCACGAGCAGTACTTC	CASSLYRAAHEQYF
-	TRBJ2-2	16	TRBV10-3	TRBD1	TGTGCCATCAGCTGGGACAGGGGTCCGAACACCGGGGAGCTGTTTTTT	CAISWDRGPNTGELFF
-	TRBJ1-2	13	TRBV12-3/TRBV12-4	-	TGTGCCAGCAGTTTTATGCAGGGCCGGGGCTACACCTTC	CASSFMQGRGYTF
-	TRBJ2-1	15	TRBV5-1	TRBD2	TGCGCCAGCAGCTTGGTAGCTAGCGGGAGAAATGAGCAGTTCTTC	CASSLVASGRNEQFF
few	TRBJ1-5	14	TRBV19	-	TGTGCCAGTAGTAAGGGGGGGGGCCGTCAGCCCCAGCATTTT	CASSKGGGRQPQHF
-	TRBJ1-6	15	TRBV7-2	TRBD1	TGTGCCAGCAGCTCCAACAGGGGAGATAATTCACCCCTCCACTTT	CASSSNRGDNSPLHF
-	TRBJ2-3	15	TRBV19	TRBD1	TGTGCCAGTAATACCCTTGGGGACAGCTCAGATACGCAGTATTTT	CASNTLGDSSDTQYF
-	TRBJ1-2	15	TRBV5-1	TRBD1	TGCGCCAGCAGCTTAATCGGACAGGGTGGCTATGGCTACACCTTC	CASSLIGQGGYGYTF
few	TRBJ2-1	17	TRBV9	TRBD2	TGTGCCAGCAGCGTAGCTCCACTAGCGGGGGATAACAATGAGCAGTTCTTC	CASSVAPLAGDNNEQFF
-	TRBJ2-2	14	TRBV19	-	TGTGCCAGTAGTATCGCCAGGGGGGCCGGGGAGCTGTTTTTT	CASSIARGAGELFF
few	TRBJ2-1	16	TRBV5-6	TRBD1	TGTGCCAGCAGCTTGGATAGGACAGGGGCGGGGAATGAGCAGTTCTTC	CASSLDRTGAGNEQFF
once	TRBJ1-1	15	TRBV11-2	TRBD1	TGTGCCAGCAGCTCCCCGACAGGGATGAACACTGAAGCTTTCTTT	CASSSPTGMNTEAFF
-	TRBJ2-7	13	TRBV6-2/TRBV6-3	TRBD1	TGTGCCAGCAGTCGCTCAGGGGGCTACGAGCAGTACTTC	CASSRSGGYEQYF
-	TRBJ1-2	13	TRBV9	-	TGTGCCAGCAGCGTAAAACAGGGCCATGGCTACACCTTC	CASSVKQGHGYTF
-	TRBJ2-3	15	TRBV5-1	TRBD1	TGCGCCAGCAGCCCGGGGACAGGGGGCACAGATACGCAGTATTTT	CASSPGTGGTDTQYF
-	TRBJ2-1	11	TRBV19	TRBD2	TGTGCCAGTCGGCGGGAGACTGAGCAGTTCTTC	CASRRETEQFF
-	TRBJ2-7	14	TRBV18	TRBD1	TGTGCCAGCTCACCACCGGGACAGAACTACGAGCAGTACTTC	CASSPPGQNYEQYF
-	TRBJ2-3	15	TRBV2	TRBD2	TGTGCCAGCAGCCCTAGCGGTTGGGGCACAGATACGCAGTATTTT	CASSPSGWGTDTQYF
-	TRBJ2-1	15	TRBV19	-	TGTGCCAGTAGTATCCCCCCGTCGGGGAACAATGAGCAGTTCTTC	CASSIPPSGNNEQFF
-	TRBJ2-7	16	TRBV10-3	-	TGTGCCATCAGTGAGTCCGGACAGGGAGGGGCCTACGAGCAGTACTTC	CAISESGQGGAYEQYF
-	TRBJ1-2	11	TRBV29-1	-	TGCAGCGTTGGCCAGGGGAATGGCTACACCTTC	CSVGQGNGYTF
-	TRBJ2-5	15	TRBV19	-	TGTGCCAGTAGTATAGGGCGGGACTCGGTGGAGACCCAGTACTTC	CASSIGRDSVETQYF
-	TRBJ1-1	13	TRBV27	TRBD1	TGTGCCAGCGGAGATGGGACAGCGTTTGAAGCTTTCTTT	CASGDGTAFEAFF
-	TRBJ1-2	14	TRBV3-1/TRBV3-2	-	TGTGCCAGCAGAAAGGGAGGGAGGGACTATGGCTACACCTTC	CASRKGGRDYGYTF
-	TRBJ1-1	12	TRBV2	-	TGTGCCATCGGGACTGAGAACACTGAAGCTTTCTTT	CAIGTENTEAFF
-	TRBJ2-7	13	TRBV19	TRBD2	TGTGCCACGGATAGCGGGAGAGGGTACGAGCAGTACTTC	CATDSGRGYEQYF
-	TRBJ1-1	16	TRBV19	TRBD1	TGTGCCAGTAGTATAAGGGAACCGGGACAGGGTACTGAAGCTTTCTTT	CASSIREPGQGTEAFF
-	TRBJ2-2	14	TRBV15	TRBD1	TGTGCCACCAAGACAGGGAAGGTCCCCGGGGAGCTGTTTTTT	CATKTGKVPGELFF